A single sample is the source of the 6 T cell receptor beta chains below, sequenced in a study of regulatory T cells in long-lasting Graves disease. With iRepertoire HTBI primers and Arm-PCR of CDR3 regions, TCR beta libraries were built. TCRdb reprocessed the multiplex PCR reads with MiXCR, giving one entry per CDR3 protein. The sample consists of fewer than 500,000 distinct CDR3 sequences, 15% to 20% of them appearing once. As for time point: newly diagnosed GD, antithyroid drugs for less than 3 months. There was RNA extracted from PBMCs, and the TCR library was made from it. The sample was also reused in another study, on T cells in Graves' hyperthyroidism and ophthalmopathy.

The source material was peripheral blood mononuclear cells (PBMCs), sampled at new diagnosis, from a patient treated with antithyroid drugs. The origin of the receptors is a man aged 35 to 55 with Graves disease.

This clonotype has only a few counts. A much larger clone differs by one base, so this may be a read error. CDR3 nucleotides: TGCAGTACTAAAAAGGGGGCAGGGGGCGTGAACACTGAAGCTTTCTTT. Translation gives CSTKKGAGGVNTEAFF. The chain joins TRBV20-1 to TRBJ1-1; 8 positions agree with TRBD1. V lost 8 bases to trimming and J lost 0 bases; unmatched junction nucleotides: 14. CDR1 DFQATT and CDR2 SNEGSKA come from the germline V gene (reference sequence). The CDR3 is 16 amino acids.

Only a few counts were recorded for this clonotype. This chain uses TRBV12-5 with TRBJ2-7; no clear D. From germline, CDR1 is LGHNT and CDR2 FRNRAP. Trimming shortened V by 0 bases and J by 6 bases, and 3 bases separated the two germline ends. CDR3 size: 11 residues. The CDR3 is CASGLVSEQYF. The CDR3, as DNA: TGTGCTAGTGGTTTGGTATCCGAGCAGTACTTC. The entire variable domain, with the rest obtained from reference TRBV12-5 and TRBJ2-7, is as follows: DARVTQTPRHKVTEMGQEVTMRCQPILGHNTVFWYRQTMMQGLELLAYFRNRAPLDDSGMPKDRFSAEMPDATLATLKIQPSEPRDSAVYFCASGLVSEQYFGPGTRLTVT.

The sample holds many counts of this clonotype. The chain is built from TRBV11-2 and TRBJ1-2; the match to TRBD1 covers 10 bases. Germline CDR1 and CDR2: SGHAT and FQNNGV. This CDR3 contains 14 residues. The ends lost 5 bases at V and 7 bases at J; junction bases unmatched: 7. This CDR3 is CASSPDRGLAGYTF. As DNA, the CDR3 is TGTGCCAGCAGCCCCGACAGGGGGCTTGCTGGCTACACCTTC.

Regarding this clonotype: This may stem from a read error, because a much larger clone lies one nucleotide away. This chain links TRBV5-1 with TRBJ2-7, with a weak D call TRBD2 (5 bases). V shed 3 bases and J shed 3 bases, with 10 bases lying between them. CDR1 and CDR2 (germline): SGHRS, YFSETQ. The CDR3 runs 13 residues. As DNA, the CDR3 is TGCGCCAGCAGCTCGGACGGGATCTACGAGCAGTACTTC. It encodes CASSSDGIYEQYF. The entire variable domain, with the rest obtained from reference TRBV5-1 and TRBJ2-7, is as follows: KAGVTQTPRYLIKTRGQQVTLSCSPISGHRSVSWYQQTPGQGLQFLFEYFSETQRNKGNFPGRFSGRQFSNSRSEMNVSTLELGDSALYLCASSSDGIYEQYFGPGTRLTVT.

This clonotype appeared a few times. This chain links TRBV6-1 with TRBJ2-7; possibly TRBD1 for D (6 bases). V dropped 6 bases and J dropped 3 bases, with 15 bases sitting between them. The CDR3 has 14 amino acids. Germline loops: CDR1 MNHNS, CDR2 SASEGT. CDR3 in amino acids: CASSPTGKYYEQYF. The CDR3 DNA reads TGTGCCAGCAGCCCCACAGGGAAATACTACGAGCAGTACTTC.

This clonotype was recorded at least ten times. This chain uses TRBV3-1 with TRBJ1-5; D not certain. Germline V gene data show CDR1 as LGHDT and CDR2 as YNNKEL (reference sequence). CDR3 size: 14 residues. Trimming pared 4 bases from V and 4 bases from J, leaving 11 bases between. The CDR3: CASSPRAGNQPQHF. The CDR3 nucleotides are TGTGCCAGCAGCCCCCGGGCAGGAAATCAGCCCCAGCATTTT.